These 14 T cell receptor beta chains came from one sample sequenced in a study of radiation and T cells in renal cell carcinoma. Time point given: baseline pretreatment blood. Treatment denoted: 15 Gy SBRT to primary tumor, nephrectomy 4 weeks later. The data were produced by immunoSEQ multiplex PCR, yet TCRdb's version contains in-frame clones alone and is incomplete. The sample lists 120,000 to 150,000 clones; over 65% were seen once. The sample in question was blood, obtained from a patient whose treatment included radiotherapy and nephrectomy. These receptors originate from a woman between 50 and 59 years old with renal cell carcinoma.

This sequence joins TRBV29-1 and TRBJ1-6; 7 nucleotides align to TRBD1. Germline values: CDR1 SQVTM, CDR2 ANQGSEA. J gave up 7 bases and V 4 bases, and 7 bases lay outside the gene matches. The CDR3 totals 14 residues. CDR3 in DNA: TGCAGCGTTGCCGAGGGACAGACCAATTCACCCCTCCACTTT. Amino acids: CSVAEGQTNSPLHF.

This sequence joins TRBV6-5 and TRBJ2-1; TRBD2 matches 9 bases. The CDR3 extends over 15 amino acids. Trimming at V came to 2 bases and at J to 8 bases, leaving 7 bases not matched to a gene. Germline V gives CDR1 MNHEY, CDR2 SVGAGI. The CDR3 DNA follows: TGTGCCAGCAGTTACGTGGCGGGGGGGAACCATGAGCAGTTCTTC. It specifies CASSYVAGGNHEQFF.

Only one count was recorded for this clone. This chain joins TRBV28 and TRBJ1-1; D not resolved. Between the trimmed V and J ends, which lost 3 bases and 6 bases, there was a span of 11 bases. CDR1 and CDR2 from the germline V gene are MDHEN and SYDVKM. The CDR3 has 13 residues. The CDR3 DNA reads TGTGCCAGCAGTTTCGGCCGATTTTCTGAAGCTTTCTTT. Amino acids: CASSFGRFSEAFF.

The CDR3 is CASSTSSGRSYEQYF. The CDR3 DNA reads TGTGCCAGCTCCACCTCTAGCGGGAGATCCTACGAGCAGTACTTC. The V and J genes are TRBV6-5 and TRBJ2-7; 10 nucleotides line up with TRBD2. The germline V gene has CDR1 MNHEY and CDR2 SVGAGI. Unmatched junction bases numbered 8, after V lost 8 bases and J lost 1 base. This CDR3 has 15 residues.

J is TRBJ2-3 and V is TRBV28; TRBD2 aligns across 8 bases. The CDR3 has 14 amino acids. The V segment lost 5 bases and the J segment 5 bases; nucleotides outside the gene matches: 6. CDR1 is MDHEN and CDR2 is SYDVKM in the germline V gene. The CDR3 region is CASSRAGAQDTQYF. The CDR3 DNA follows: TGTGCCAGCAGTAGAGCGGGAGCGCAAGATACGCAGTATTTT. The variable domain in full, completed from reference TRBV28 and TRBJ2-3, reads DVKVTQSSRYLVKRTGEKVFLECVQDMDHENMFWYRQDPGLGLRLIYFSYDVKMKEKGDIPEGYSVSREKKERFSLILESASTNQTSMYLCASSRAGAQDTQYFGPGTRLTVL.

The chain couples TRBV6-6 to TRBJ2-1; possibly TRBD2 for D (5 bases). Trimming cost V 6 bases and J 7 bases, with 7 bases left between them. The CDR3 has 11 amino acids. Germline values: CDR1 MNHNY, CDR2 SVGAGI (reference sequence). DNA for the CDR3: TGTGCCAGCAGCCCGGGGAATGAGCAGTTCTTC. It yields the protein CASSPGNEQFF.

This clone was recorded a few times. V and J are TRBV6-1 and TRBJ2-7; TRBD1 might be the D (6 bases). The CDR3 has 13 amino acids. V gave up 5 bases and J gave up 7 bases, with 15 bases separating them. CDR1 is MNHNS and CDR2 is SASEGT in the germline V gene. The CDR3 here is CASSTGSLEEQYF. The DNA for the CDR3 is TGTGCCAGCAGTACAGGGAGTTTGGAGGAGCAGTACTTC.

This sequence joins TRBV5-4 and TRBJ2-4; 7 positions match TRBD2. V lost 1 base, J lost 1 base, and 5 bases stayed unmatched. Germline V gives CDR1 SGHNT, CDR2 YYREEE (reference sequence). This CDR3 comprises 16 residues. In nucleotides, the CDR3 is TGTGCCAGCAGCTTGTATGCAGCGGGGGCCAAAAACATTCAGTACTTC. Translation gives CASSLYAAGAKNIQYF.

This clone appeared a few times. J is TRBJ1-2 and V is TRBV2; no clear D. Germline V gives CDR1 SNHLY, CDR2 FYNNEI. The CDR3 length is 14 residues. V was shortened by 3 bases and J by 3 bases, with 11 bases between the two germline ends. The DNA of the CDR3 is TGTGCCAGCAGTGATACGGGTTGGGACTATGGCTACACCTTC. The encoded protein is CASSDTGWDYGYTF.

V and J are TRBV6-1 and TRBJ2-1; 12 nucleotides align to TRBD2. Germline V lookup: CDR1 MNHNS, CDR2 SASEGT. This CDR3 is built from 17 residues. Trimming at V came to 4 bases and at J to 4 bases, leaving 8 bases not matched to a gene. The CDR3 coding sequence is TGTGCCAGCAGTGCTCTAGGGGGACTAGCGGGTTACAATGAGCAGTTCTTC. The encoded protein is CASSALGGLAGYNEQFF.

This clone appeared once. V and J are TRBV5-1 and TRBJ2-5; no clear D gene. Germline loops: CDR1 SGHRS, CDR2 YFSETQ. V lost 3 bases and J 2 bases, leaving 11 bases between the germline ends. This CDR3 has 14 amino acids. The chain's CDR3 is CASSSGPGQETQYF. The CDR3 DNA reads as TGCGCCAGCAGCTCTGGACCAGGACAAGAGACCCAGTACTTC.

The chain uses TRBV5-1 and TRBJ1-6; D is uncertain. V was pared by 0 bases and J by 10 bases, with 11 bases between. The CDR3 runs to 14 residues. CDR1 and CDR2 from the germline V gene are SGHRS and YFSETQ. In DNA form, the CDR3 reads TGCGCCAGCAGCTTGGCATCGGGAGAGTCACCCCTCCACTTT. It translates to CASSLASGESPLHF.

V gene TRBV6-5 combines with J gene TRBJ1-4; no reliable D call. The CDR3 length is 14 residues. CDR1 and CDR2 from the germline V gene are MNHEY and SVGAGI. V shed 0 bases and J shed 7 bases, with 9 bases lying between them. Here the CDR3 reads CASSYSGRSEKLFF. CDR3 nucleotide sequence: TGTGCCAGCAGTTACTCTGGCAGGAGTGAAAAACTGTTTTTT.

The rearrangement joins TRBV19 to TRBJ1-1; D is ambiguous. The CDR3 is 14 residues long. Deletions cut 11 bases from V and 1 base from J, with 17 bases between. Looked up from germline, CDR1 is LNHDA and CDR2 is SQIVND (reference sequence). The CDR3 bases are TGTGCCGCTTTTCCCAGTGCGGGGAACACTGAAGCTTTCTTT. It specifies CAAFPSAGNTEAFF.